The T cell receptor beta chain under discussion was sequenced for a study of early T cells in non-severe SARS-CoV-2 infection. Across the whole study: Chains stayed unpaired after sequencing of bulk RNA from unsorted whole blood. Overall study results and limits: VDJdb matching skewed toward anti-spike CD8 responses, missing private and CD4 specificities.

Individually, cDNA molecules had unique molecular identifiers attached to them. TCRdb passed the 5' RACE reads through MiXCR, listing each CDR3 protein once. This table has fewer than 35,000 distinct CDR3 sequences, about 4.6% appearing once. Germline-derived CDR1 and CDR2 are SGHTS and YDEGEE. V lost 1 base and J lost 5, with 13 bases in between. This CDR3 comprises 15 residues. This clonotype has a count of ten or more. What it recognizes is unknown. The chain joins TRBV5-8 to TRBJ1-5; D may be TRBD1 (5 bases). Specimen: whole blood. This TCR was sampled from an adult who was a healthcare worker with PCR-confirmed SARS-CoV-2 infection or an uninfected control (not recorded which). The CDR3 here is CASSLFGRVDQPQHF. The CDR3 DNA sequence: TGTGCCAGCAGCTTGTTCGGCAGGGTAGATCAGCCCCAGCATTTT.